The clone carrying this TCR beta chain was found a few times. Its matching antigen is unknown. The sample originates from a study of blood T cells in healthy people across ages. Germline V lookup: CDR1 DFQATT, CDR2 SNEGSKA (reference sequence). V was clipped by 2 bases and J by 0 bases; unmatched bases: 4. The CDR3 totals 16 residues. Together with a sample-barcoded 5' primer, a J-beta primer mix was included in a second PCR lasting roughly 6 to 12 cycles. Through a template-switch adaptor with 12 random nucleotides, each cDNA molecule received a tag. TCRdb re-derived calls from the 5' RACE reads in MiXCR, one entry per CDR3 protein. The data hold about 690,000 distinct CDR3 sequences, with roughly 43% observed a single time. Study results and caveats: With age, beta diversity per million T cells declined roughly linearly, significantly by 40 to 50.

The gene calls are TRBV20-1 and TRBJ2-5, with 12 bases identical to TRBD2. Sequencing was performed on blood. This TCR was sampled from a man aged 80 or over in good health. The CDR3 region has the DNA TGCAGTGCTAGACTAGCGGGGGGGCCGGACCAAGAGACCCAGTACTTC. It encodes CSARLAGGPDQETQYF.